The clone carrying this T cell receptor (beta chain) appeared a few times. Only in-frame clones appear in the TCRdb table, and some are missing; sequencing was by immunoSEQ multiplex PCR. The data hold some 10,000 clones, with 65% to 80% observed a single time. This specimen belongs to a study of immune evolution from preneoplasia to lung adenocarcinoma. The sequenced material came from FFPE normal lung tissue adjacent to the tumor. The source of this sequence is a person in their sixties or seventies with lung adenocarcinoma. Some clones in this sample may be carry-over from other donors' samples.

CDR3 residues: CAWRGGSNTGELFF. In DNA, the CDR3 is TGTGCCTGGCGGGGGGGATCGAACACCGGGGAGCTGTTTTTT. The chain links TRBV30 to TRBJ2-2; 8 nucleotides align to TRBD2. V lost 5 bases to trimming and J lost 0 bases; unmatched junction nucleotides: 2. The germline V gene encodes CDR1 GTSNPN and CDR2 SVGIG (reference sequence). This CDR3 is built from 14 residues.